The clone carrying this T cell receptor beta chain was seen repeatedly, ten times or more. The antigen is undetermined. The data were taken from a study of T cell repertoires in cytomegalovirus infection. Study-wide results and limits: HLA-C-restricted CMV clonotypes gave the most frequent clonotype in two of eight donors.

This CDR3 spans 13 amino acids. Trimming took off 7 bases at V and 1 base at J, with 10 bases between the two ends. Germline V CDR1 and CDR2: SGHTA, FQGNSA. Each CDR3 protein gets one entry after TCRdb re-called the reads with MiXCR. The data show 200,000 to 300,000 distinct CDR3 sequences, roughly 13% seen once. The receptor was derived from a human donor in good health (CMV status not recorded). Some clones in this sample may be carry-over from other donors' samples. This chain uses TRBV7-2 with TRBJ1-2; D is unresolved. Input material: PBMCs. CDR3 sequence reads: CASISPLNYGYTF. The CDR3 bases are TGTGCCAGCATTAGTCCCCTTAACTATGGCTACACCTTC.